The 18 T cell receptor beta chains below were found in one sample sequenced in a study of shared clonotypes between healthy human individuals. As defined, naive CD8 cells were CD45RO-negative and positively selected for CCR7, with terminally differentiated effector memory CD45RA+ cells excluded. Assay: immunoSEQ multiplex PCR; the TCRdb copy retains only in-frame clones and omits some. The profile shows some 580,000 clones, 95% to 98% of them singletons. Material for sequencing was naive CD8+ T cells sorted from blood. The source is a man younger than 40 in good health.

J is TRBJ2-1 and V is TRBV29-1, with no clear D. Deletions cut 4 bases from V and 6 bases from J, with 19 bases between. The CDR3 contains 15 residues. Germline V CDR1 and CDR2: SQVTM, ANQGSEA. The CDR3: CSVANLVGVGNEQFF. In DNA form, the CDR3 reads TGCAGCGTTGCAAACCTTGTGGGCGTTGGCAATGAGCAGTTCTTC.

The chain carries TRBV5-8 and TRBJ1-1; D is unclear. Between the trimmed V and J ends, which lost 0 bases and 3 bases, there was a span of 6 bases. This CDR3 has 13 residues. Germline assignment: CDR1 SGHTS and CDR2 YDEGEE. Written as DNA, the CDR3 is TGTGCCAGCAGCTTGGGGGTCGACACTGAAGCTTTCTTT. It is translated as CASSLGVDTEAFF.

J is TRBJ2-1 and V is TRBV7-9, with TRBD1 identical over 7 bases. Germline V lookup: CDR1 SEHNR, CDR2 FQNEAQ (reference sequence). The J segment lost 5 bases and the V segment lost 2 bases, leaving 6 bases of the junction unmatched. There are 15 residues in the CDR3. DNA of the CDR3: TGTGCCAGCAGCTTAATCCTCGGACAGGACAATGAGCAGTTCTTC. Translating gives CASSLILGQDNEQFF.

The chain combines TRBV19 with TRBJ1-2, with 8 bases that match TRBD1. The CDR3 spans 18 residues. CDR1 is LNHDA, CDR2 SQIVND, per germline (reference sequence). After removal of 0 bases from V and 3 bases from J, the junction contained 12 bases not matched to a gene. The DNA of the CDR3 is TGTGCCAGTAGTATAGATCTCTCCGCAGGGGGCGCCCACTATGGCTACACCTTC. Translated, it gives CASSIDLSAGGAHYGYTF.

The chain couples TRBV14 to TRBJ2-7; 7 bases agree with TRBD1. Trimming removed 3 bases from V and 7 bases from J; junction bases left unmatched: 6. Germline CDR1 SGHDN, CDR2 FVKESK. This CDR3 spans 13 amino acids. The chain's CDR3 is CASSQDRSGEQYF. The DNA for the CDR3 is TGTGCCAGCAGCCAGGACAGGTCGGGTGAGCAGTACTTC.

V gene TRBV6-1 combines with J gene TRBJ1-5; unclear D gene. V was cut by 0 bases and J by 3 bases, with 9 bases left in between. In germline, CDR1 is MNHNS, CDR2 SASEGT. The CDR3 sequence is 15 residues long. Here the CDR3 DNA reads TGTGCCAGCAGTGAAGCGCTATTGGACAATCAGCCCCAGCATTTT. This codes for CASSEALLDNQPQHF.

The chain uses TRBV6-1 and TRBJ2-7, with TRBD1 matching 7 bases. CDR3 length: 15 amino acids. The junction had 10 bases not matched to a gene; V was cut back by 5 bases and J by 3 bases. Germline V gene sequence: CDR1 MNHNS, CDR2 SASEGT. CDR3 protein: CASSPYRDRNYEQYF. The DNA for the CDR3 is TGTGCCAGCAGTCCTTACCGGGACAGAAACTACGAGCAGTACTTC.

The chain uses TRBV6-6 and TRBJ2-1; the D is unclear. Deletions cut 6 bases from V and 7 bases from J, with 10 bases between. The CDR3 totals 12 residues. Germline V gene data show CDR1 as MNHNY and CDR2 as SVGAGI (reference sequence). CDR3 DNA sequence: TGTGCCAGCAGCCCAGATGAGAATGAGCAGTTCTTC. Translating gives CASSPDENEQFF.

This clone was recorded a few times. This CDR3 is CASIGGTGELFF. DNA of the CDR3: TGTGCCAGCATTGGGGGGACCGGGGAGCTGTTTTTT. The chain has TRBV2 and TRBJ2-2; weak D call: TRBD2 (6 bases). Germline V gene sequence: CDR1 SNHLY, CDR2 FYNNEI. The CDR3 has 12 residues. Trimming pared 7 bases from V and 5 bases from J, leaving 8 bases between.

The J gene is TRBJ2-5, the V gene TRBV2; tentatively, D is TRBD2 (6 bases). This CDR3 spans 16 amino acids. From germline, CDR1 is SNHLY and CDR2 FYNNEI. Between the trimmed V and J ends, which lost 6 bases and 2 bases, there was a span of 19 bases. CDR3 nucleotide sequence: TGTGCCAGCAGAGCACGGGGACTCATAATACAAGAGACCCAGTACTTC. It yields the protein CASRARGLIIQETQYF. Full variable domain (rest looked up from reference TRBV2 and TRBJ2-5): EPEVTQTPSHQVTQMGQEVILRCVPISNHLYFYWYRQILGQKVEFLVSFYNNEISEKSEIFDDQFSVERPDGSNFTLKIRSTKLEDSAMYFCASRARGLIIQETQYFGPGTRLLVL.

The chain carries TRBV28 and TRBJ1-4, with no clear D. The length of the CDR3 is 14 residues. Germline CDR1 is MDHEN and CDR2 is SYDVKM. V was pared by 3 bases and J by 0 bases, with 5 bases between. CDR3 in amino acids: CASSFLTTNEKLFF. The CDR3 DNA sequence: TGTGCCAGCAGTTTTTTAACAACTAATGAAAAACTGTTTTTT.

V gene TRBV27 combines with J gene TRBJ2-1; D call uncertain. V was cut by 5 bases and J by 0 bases, with 5 bases left in between. The CDR3 is 13 amino acids. Germline CDR1 reads MNHEY; CDR2 reads SMNVEV (reference sequence). CDR3 amino acids: CASSPYSYNEQFF. The CDR3 DNA sequence: TGTGCCAGCAGTCCGTACTCCTACAATGAGCAGTTCTTC.

The chain links TRBV11-2 to TRBJ2-2; no firm D call. Germline V lookup: CDR1 SGHAT, CDR2 FQNNGV. The CDR3 sequence is 15 residues long. The V and J ends lost 6 bases and 5 bases respectively, with 16 bases between them. The CDR3 region is CASRYLEWSTGELFF. The CDR3 DNA reads as TGTGCCAGCAGATACCTAGAGTGGTCGACCGGGGAGCTGTTTTTT.

The chain couples TRBV27 to TRBJ2-7; D tentatively reads TRBD1 or TRBD2 (5 bases each). Trimming took 6 bases from V and 7 from J, leaving 19 bases between them. Germline CDR1 MNHEY, CDR2 SMNVEV (reference sequence). The CDR3 sequence is 14 residues long. CDR3 protein: CASSPRGSTFEQYF. The CDR3 nucleotides read TGTGCCAGCAGCCCCCGGGGCTCGACCTTTGAGCAGTACTTC.

The chain employs TRBV7-9 and TRBJ1-1, with 7 nucleotides matching TRBD1. CDR3 length equals 14 residues. V was pared by 1 base and J by 3 bases, with 2 bases of the junction left unmatched. In germline, CDR1 is SEHNR, CDR2 FQNEAQ (reference sequence). The CDR3 loop reads CASSLGQGYTEAFF. CDR3 nucleotides: TGTGCCAGCAGCTTAGGACAGGGATACACTGAAGCTTTCTTT.

The chain links TRBV5-1 to TRBJ2-1; weak D call: TRBD1 (6 bases). The CDR3 is 15 amino acids. Trimming left V 0 bases short and J 5 bases short, with 12 bases between. Germline V gene data show CDR1 as SGHRS and CDR2 as YFSETQ. In DNA form, the CDR3 reads TGCGCCAGCAGCTTGGGTGCAGGGGCCCACAATGAGCAGTTCTTC. Its translation is CASSLGAGAHNEQFF.

The chain couples TRBV27 to TRBJ2-7, with no clear D. The V and J ends lost 3 bases and 4 bases respectively, with 19 bases between them. The CDR3 loop spans 16 amino acids. The V gene's germline CDR1 is MNHEY and CDR2 SMNVEV (reference sequence). The chain's CDR3 is CASSFLSHEALYEQYF. CDR3 in DNA: TGTGCCAGCAGTTTCTTGTCGCACGAAGCATTATACGAGCAGTACTTC.

The chain links TRBV10-3 to TRBJ1-4; D is ambiguous. The CDR3 is 14 residues long. V shed 0 bases and J shed 8 bases, with 10 bases lying between them. Germline V gene sequence: CDR1 ENHRY, CDR2 SYGVKD. This CDR3 is CAISESWGGEKLFF. In DNA form, the CDR3 reads TGTGCCATCAGTGAGTCGTGGGGAGGGGAAAAACTGTTTTTT.